This section outlines one T cell receptor (beta chain) sequence together with its context. The data derive from a study of shared T cell receptors in the human thymus. Germline V CDR1 and CDR2: GTSNPN, SVGIG (reference sequence). The CDR3 runs 15 residues. The V end was cut by 0 bases, the J end by 1 base, with 13 bases between. Using immunoSEQ multiplex PCR, the repertoire was profiled, and TCRdb retains in-frame clones only, with some absent. The table has hundreds of thousands of clones, 88% seen once; the top ten hold 0.0095% to 0.011%. This sample was also put to use in a study of human thymus T cells.

Sequencing used thymocytes. This chain connects TRBV30 to TRBJ2-7, with a possible D match to TRBD1 (6 bases). This clonotype was obtained from a boy in the first two years of life with a congenital heart defect. CDR3 region: CAWSVRTGSSYEQYF. The CDR3 region has the DNA TGTGCCTGGAGTGTACGCACAGGGTCATCCTACGAGCAGTACTTC.